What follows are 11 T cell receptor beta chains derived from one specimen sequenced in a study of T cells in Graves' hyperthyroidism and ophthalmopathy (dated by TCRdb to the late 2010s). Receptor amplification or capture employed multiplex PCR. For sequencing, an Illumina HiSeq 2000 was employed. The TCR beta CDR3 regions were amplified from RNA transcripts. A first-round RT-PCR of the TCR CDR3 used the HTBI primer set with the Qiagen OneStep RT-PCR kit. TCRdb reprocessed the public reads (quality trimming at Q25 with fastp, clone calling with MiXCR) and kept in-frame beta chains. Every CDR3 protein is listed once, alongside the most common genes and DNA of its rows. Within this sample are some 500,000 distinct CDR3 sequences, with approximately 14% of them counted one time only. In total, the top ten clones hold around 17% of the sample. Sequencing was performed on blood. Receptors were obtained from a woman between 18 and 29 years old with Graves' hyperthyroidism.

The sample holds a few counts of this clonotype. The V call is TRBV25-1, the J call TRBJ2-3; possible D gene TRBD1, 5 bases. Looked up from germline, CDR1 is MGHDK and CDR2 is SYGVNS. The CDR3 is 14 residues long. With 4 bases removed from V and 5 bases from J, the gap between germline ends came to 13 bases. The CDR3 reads CASSGYRGGDTQYF. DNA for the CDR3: TGTGCCAGCAGTGGGTATAGGGGTGGAGATACGCAGTATTTT.

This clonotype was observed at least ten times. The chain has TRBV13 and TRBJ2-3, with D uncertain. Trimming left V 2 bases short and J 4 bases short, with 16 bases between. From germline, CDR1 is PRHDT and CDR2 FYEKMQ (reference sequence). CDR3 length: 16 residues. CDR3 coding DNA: TGTGCCAGCAGCTTAAATCCCCGCCAATTGGCAGATACGCAGTATTTT. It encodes CASSLNPRQLADTQYF.

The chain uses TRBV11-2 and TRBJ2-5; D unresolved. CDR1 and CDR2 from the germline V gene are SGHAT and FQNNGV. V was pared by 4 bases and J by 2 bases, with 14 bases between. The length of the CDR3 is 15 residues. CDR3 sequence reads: CASSSGRRPQETQYF. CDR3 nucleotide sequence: TGTGCCAGCAGCTCTGGACGGAGACCTCAAGAGACCCAGTACTTC.

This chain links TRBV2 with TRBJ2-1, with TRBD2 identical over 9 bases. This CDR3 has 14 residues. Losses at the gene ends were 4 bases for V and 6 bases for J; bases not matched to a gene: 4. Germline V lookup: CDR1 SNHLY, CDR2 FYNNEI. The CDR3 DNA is TGTGCCAGCAGTGGTAGAGCGGGGGGCAATGAGCAGTTCTTC. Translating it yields CASSGRAGGNEQFF.

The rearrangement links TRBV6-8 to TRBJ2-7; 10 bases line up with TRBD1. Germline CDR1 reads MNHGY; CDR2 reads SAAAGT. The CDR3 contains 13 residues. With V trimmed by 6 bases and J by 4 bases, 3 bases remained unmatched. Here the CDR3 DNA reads TGTGCCAGCAGGACAGGGGGCGGATACGAGCAGTACTTC. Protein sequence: CASRTGGGYEQYF.

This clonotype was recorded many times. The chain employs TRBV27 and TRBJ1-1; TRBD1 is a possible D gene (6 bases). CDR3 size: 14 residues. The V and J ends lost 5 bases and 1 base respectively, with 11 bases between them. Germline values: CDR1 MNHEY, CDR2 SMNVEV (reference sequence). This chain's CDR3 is CASSPGQRNTEAFF. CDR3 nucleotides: TGTGCCAGCAGTCCCGGACAGAGGAACACTGAAGCTTTCTTT.

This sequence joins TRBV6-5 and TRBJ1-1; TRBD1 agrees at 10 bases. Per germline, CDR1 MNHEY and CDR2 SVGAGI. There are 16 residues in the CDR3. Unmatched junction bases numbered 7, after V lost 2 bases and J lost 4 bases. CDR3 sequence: CASSYQSWTGGTEAFF. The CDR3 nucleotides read TGTGCCAGCAGTTACCAATCATGGACAGGGGGCACTGAAGCTTTCTTT.

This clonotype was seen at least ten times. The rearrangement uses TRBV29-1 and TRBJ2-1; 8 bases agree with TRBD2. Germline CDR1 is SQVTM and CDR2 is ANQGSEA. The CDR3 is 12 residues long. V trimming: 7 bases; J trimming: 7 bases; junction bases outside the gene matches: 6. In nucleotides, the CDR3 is TGCAGCGCAACCGGGGGGGGAAATGAGCAGTTCTTC. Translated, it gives CSATGGGNEQFF.

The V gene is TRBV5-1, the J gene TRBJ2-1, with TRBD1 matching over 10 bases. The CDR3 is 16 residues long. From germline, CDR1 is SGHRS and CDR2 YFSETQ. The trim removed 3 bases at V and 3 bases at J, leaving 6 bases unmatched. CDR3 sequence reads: CASSSRTGGLYNEQFF. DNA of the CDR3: TGCGCCAGCAGCTCTCGGACAGGGGGACTCTACAATGAGCAGTTCTTC.

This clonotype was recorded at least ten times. This CDR3 reads CASSLVQGKFETEAFF. CDR3 bases: TGCGCCAGCAGCTTGGTACAGGGGAAATTTGAGACTGAAGCTTTCTTT. The V gene is TRBV5-1, the J gene TRBJ1-1; TRBD1 matches at 7 bases. CDR1 and CDR2 from the germline V gene are SGHRS and YFSETQ. The CDR3 runs 16 residues. V shed 0 bases and J 5 bases; nucleotides not matched to a gene: 10.

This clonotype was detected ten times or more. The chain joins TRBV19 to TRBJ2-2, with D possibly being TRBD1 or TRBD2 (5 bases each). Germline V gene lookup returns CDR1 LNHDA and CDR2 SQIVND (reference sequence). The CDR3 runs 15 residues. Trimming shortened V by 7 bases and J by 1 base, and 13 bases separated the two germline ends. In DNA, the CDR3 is TGTGCCAGTAAAACTGGGACGGTGAACACCGGGGAGCTGTTTTTT. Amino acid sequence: CASKTGTVNTGELFF. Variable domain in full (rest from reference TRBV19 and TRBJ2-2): DGGITQSPKYLFRKEGQNVTLSCEQNLNHDAMYWYRQDPGQGLRLIYYSQIVNDFQKGDIAEGYSVSREKKESFPLTVTSAQKNPTAFYLCASKTGTVNTGELFFGEGSRLTVL.